This TCR beta chain came from a study of blood T cell repertoires in COVID-19. Overall study: Acute-phase and convalescent COVID-19 samples originated in the United States, Italy and Spain. PBMCs, B-cell-depleted T cells, or T cells provided the cDNA or gDNA that made up the material.

CDR3 length: 13 amino acids. Trimming left V 2 bases short and J 10 bases short, with 9 bases between. Looked up from germline, CDR1 is MDHEN and CDR2 is SYDVKM. Source study methods: Amplification of reference gene primers provided the estimated nucleated cell counts. Assay used: immunoSEQ multiplex PCR; TCRdb lists only in-frame clones, some missing. That table is the source of V, J and clone size, and D and trimming were worked out from the DNA. The sample includes tens of thousands of clones, roughly nine tenths of them seen just once. Material for sequencing was peripheral blood. V is TRBV28 and J is TRBJ1-6, with D maybe TRBD1 (6 bases). This sequence was found in a man aged 55 to 70 with acute or convalescent COVID-19. Here the CDR3 DNA reads TGTGCCAGCAGTTTAACAGGGCCGTCACCCCTCCACTTT. Its protein product is CASSLTGPSPLHF.